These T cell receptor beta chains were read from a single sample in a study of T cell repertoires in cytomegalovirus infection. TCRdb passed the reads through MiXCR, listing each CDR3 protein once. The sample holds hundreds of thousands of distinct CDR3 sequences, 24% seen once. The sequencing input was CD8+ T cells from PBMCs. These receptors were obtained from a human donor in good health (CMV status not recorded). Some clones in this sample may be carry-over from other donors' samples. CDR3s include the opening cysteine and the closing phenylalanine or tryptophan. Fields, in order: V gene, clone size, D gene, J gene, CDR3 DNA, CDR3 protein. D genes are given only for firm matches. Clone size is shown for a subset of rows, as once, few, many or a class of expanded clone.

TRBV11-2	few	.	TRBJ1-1	TGTGCCAGCAGCTTCTGGGTCGGGGCGGGGGGCCGCCATCCGATGAACACTGAAGCTTTCTTT	CASSFWVGAGGRHPMNTEAFF
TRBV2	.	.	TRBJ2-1	TGTGCCAGCAGTGAAGAGGGTGGGTTAAGCTCCTACAATGAGCAGTTCTTC	CASSEEGGLSSYNEQFF
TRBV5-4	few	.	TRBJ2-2	TGTGCCATCCGGGCGGACACCGGGGAGCTGTTTTTT	CAIRADTGELFF
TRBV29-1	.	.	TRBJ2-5	TGCAGCGTGCGCCCAGGCCAAGAGACCCAGTACTTC	CSVRPGQETQYF
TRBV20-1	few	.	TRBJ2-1	TGCAGTGCTAGAGATTTAGCAGGGCGCTCCTACAATGAGCAGTTCTTC	CSARDLAGRSYNEQFF
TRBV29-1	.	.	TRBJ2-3	TGCAGCGTTGAAGACGGACAAGGGGCGCTGGACACAGATACGCAGTATTTT	CSVEDGQGALDTDTQYF
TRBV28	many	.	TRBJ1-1	TGTGCCAGCAGTATCGCCCCTGGGGCCTACACTGAAGCTTTCTTT	CASSIAPGAYTEAFF
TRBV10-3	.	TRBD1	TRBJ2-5	TGTGCCATCAGTGGGACAGGGGGCGGCGAGACCCAGTACTTC	CAISGTGGGETQYF
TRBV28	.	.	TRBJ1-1	TGTGCCAGCAATACAGACAGTGAAGCTTTCTTT	CASNTDSEAFF
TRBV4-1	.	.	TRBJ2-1	TGCGCCAGCAGCCAAGGTCCAGGGGGGTCTTACAATGAGCAGTTCTTC	CASSQGPGGSYNEQFF
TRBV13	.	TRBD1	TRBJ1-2	TGTGCCAGCAGCTCAAAGGGGACAGAGTATTTCTATGGCTACACCTTC	CASSSKGTEYFYGYTF
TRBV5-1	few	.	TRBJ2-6	TGCGCCAGCAGTCTAGGGGAAACTGGGGCCAACGTCCTGACTTTC	CASSLGETGANVLTF
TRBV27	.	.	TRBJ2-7	TGTGCCAGCAGTTTATTCGGGCAGGAGGCCTACGAGCAGTACTTC	CASSLFGQEAYEQYF